This TCR beta chain came from a study of memory CD4+ T cells and cytomegalovirus serostatus. Turning to the study itself: Donors were healthy Belgian adults, several CMV seropositive and approximately 25 seronegative.

CDR1 SGHTA and CDR2 FQGNSA come from the germline V gene. Trimming shortened V by 1 base and J by 3 bases, and 10 bases separated the two germline ends. The CDR3 length is 15 residues. Sequencing was performed with immunoSEQ multiplex PCR; in TCRdb, only in-frame clones are kept and a portion is missing. The sample consists of more than 45,000 clones, about four fifths of them appearing once. The sort gate was single viable CD3+CD4+CD8-CD45RO+ cells for memory CD4+ T cells. This chain joins TRBV7-2 and TRBJ1-5; D uncertain. Sample: memory CD4+ T cells from blood. The TCR originated in an adult in good health and CMV-seronegative. In DNA, the CDR3 is TGTGCCAGCAGCTTAGAAGGAAACCTCAATCAGCCCCAGCATTTT. This translates into CASSLEGNLNQPQHF.